One and the same sample provided the 25 T cell receptor beta chains below, sequenced in a study of memory CD4+ T cells and cytomegalovirus serostatus. Single viable CD3+CD4+CD8-CD45RO+ cells were sorted as the memory CD4+ T cells. The method was immunoSEQ multiplex PCR; TCRdb's version includes in-frame clones alone and lacks a portion of them. The data contain 40,000 to 55,000 clones, about three quarters of them seen just once; the ten biggest clones take up about 1.4%. The sequencing input was memory CD4+ T cells from blood. The receptors derive from an adult in good health and CMV-seropositive.

The chain has TRBV30 and TRBJ1-6; D unresolved. CDR1 is GTSNPN and CDR2 is SVGIG in the germline V gene (reference sequence). The CDR3 contains 15 residues. Trimming took off 5 bases at V and 7 bases at J, with 18 bases between the two ends. The CDR3 nucleotides read TGTGCCTGGCAAGGTGGAGGGCGCGGGAATTCACCCCTCCACTTT. Translated: CAWQGGGRGNSPLHF.

The sample holds a few counts of this clone. V gene TRBV30 combines with J gene TRBJ2-3; D is ambiguous. The CDR3 is made up of 18 amino acids. CDR1 and CDR2 (germline): GTSNPN, SVGIG (reference sequence). V was cut by 0 bases and J by 0 bases, with 19 bases left in between. The CDR3 spells CAWSVVGARSYSTDTQYF. CDR3 DNA sequence: TGTGCCTGGAGTGTAGTCGGTGCTAGGAGCTACAGCACAGATACGCAGTATTTT.

This chain uses TRBV5-1 with TRBJ2-7; tentative D call: TRBD1 (5 bases). V lost 1 base and J lost 3, with 11 bases in between. CDR1 and CDR2 (germline): SGHRS, YFSETQ. CDR3 size: 14 residues. The CDR3 region is CASSLTGDVYEQYF. CDR3 coding DNA: TGCGCCAGCAGCTTGACAGGCGATGTCTACGAGCAGTACTTC.

The chain carries TRBV5-4 and TRBJ1-3; D possibly corresponds to TRBD1 (6 bases). Trimming removed 4 bases at V and 6 bases at J, with 11 bases between. This CDR3 spans 13 amino acids. CDR1 and CDR2 from the germline V gene are SGHNT and YYREEE (reference sequence). This CDR3 reads CASSPDRTNTIYF. For the CDR3, the DNA is TGTGCCAGCAGCCCCGACAGGACAAACACCATATATTTT. Full variable domain (missing parts from reference TRBV5-4 and TRBJ1-3): ETGVTQSPTHLIKTRGQQVTLRCSSQSGHNTVSWYQQALGQGPQFIFQYYREEENGRGNFPPRFSGLQFPNYSSELNVNALELDDSALYLCASSPDRTNTIYFGEGSWLTVV.

The V call is TRBV7-9, the J call TRBJ1-6, with TRBD1 as a possible D gene (5 bases). Trimming stripped 5 bases from V and 0 bases from J, with 11 bases between. CDR1 is SEHNR, CDR2 FQNEAQ, per germline (reference sequence). CDR3 size: 16 residues. The chain's CDR3 is CASSIGQSSYNSPLHF. CDR3 DNA sequence: TGTGCCAGCAGCATAGGACAAAGCTCCTATAATTCACCCCTCCACTTT. The full variable domain, in which reference TRBV7-9 and TRBJ1-6 provide the parts outside the CDR3, is DTGVSQNPRHKITKRGQNVTFRCDPISEHNRLYWYRQTLGQGPEFLTYFQNEAQLEKSRLLSDRFSAERPKGSFSTLEIQRTEQGDSAMYLCASSIGQSSYNSPLHFGNGTRLTVT.

V and J are TRBV16 and TRBJ1-6, with 7 bases lining up with TRBD1. Germline loops: CDR1 KGHSY, CDR2 FQNENV. With 0 bases clipped from V and 7 bases from J, the junction kept 3 bases outside the gene matches. The CDR3 contains 15 residues. In nucleotides, the CDR3 is TGTGCCAGCAGCCAATCTTCCAGGGGGAATTCACCCCTCCACTTT. The encoded protein is CASSQSSRGNSPLHF. The full variable domain, with the rest looked up from reference TRBV16 and TRBJ1-6, is GEEVAQTPKHLVRGEGQKAKLYCAPIKGHSYVFWYQQVLKNEFKFLISFQNENVFDETGMPKERFSAKCLPNSPCSLEIQATKLEDSAVYFCASSQSSRGNSPLHFGNGTRLTVT.

The gene calls are TRBV7-9 and TRBJ2-3, with 7 bases identical to TRBD1. Germline V gives CDR1 SEHNR, CDR2 FQNEAQ (reference sequence). J gave up 2 bases and V 5 bases, and 10 bases lay outside the gene matches. CDR3 size: 16 residues. The CDR3 nucleotides are TGTGCCAGCAGCCCCAGGTGGGACAGATCCACAGATACGCAGTATTTT. Its protein is CASSPRWDRSTDTQYF.

V and J are TRBV29-1 and TRBJ2-7; TRBD1 matches at 8 bases. Germline lookup yields CDR1 SQVTM and CDR2 ANQGSEA. Trimming took 5 bases from V and 0 from J; bases not matched to a gene: 9. There are 15 residues in the CDR3. Written as DNA, the CDR3 is TGCAGCGTTTCCCAGGAAGGACAGGGCTCCTACGAGCAGTACTTC. This encodes CSVSQEGQGSYEQYF.

The DNA for the CDR3 is TGTGCCAGCTCACGGCTGGACAACTCTGAGGAAAAACTGTTTTTT. Translated: CASSRLDNSEEKLFF. The V gene is TRBV18, the J gene TRBJ1-4, with D possibly being TRBD1 (5 bases). This CDR3 has 15 residues. CDR1 and CDR2 (germline): KGHSH, LQKENI. Trimming removed 4 bases at V and 8 bases at J, with 17 bases between.

J is TRBJ2-3 and V is TRBV28; no clear D. Trimming cost V 5 bases and J 6 bases, with 15 bases left between them. Germline V gene data show CDR1 as MDHEN and CDR2 as SYDVKM. This CDR3 region has 14 residues. The CDR3 loop reads CASSPPELLDTQYF. CDR3 DNA sequence: TGTGCCAGCAGTCCCCCTGAGTTATTGGATACGCAGTATTTT. Together with reference TRBV28 and TRBJ2-3, the CDR3 gives the full variable domain: DVKVTQSSRYLVKRTGEKVFLECVQDMDHENMFWYRQDPGLGLRLIYFSYDVKMKEKGDIPEGYSVSREKKERFSLILESASTNQTSMYLCASSPPELLDTQYFGPGTRLTVL.

The chain has TRBV27 and TRBJ2-7; D remains unclear. Germline assignment: CDR1 MNHEY and CDR2 SMNVEV (reference sequence). V lost 4 bases to trimming and J lost 1 base, with 8 bases between them. The CDR3 spans 13 residues. Here the CDR3 reads CASSSSLSYEQYF. In DNA, the CDR3 is TGTGCCAGCAGTTCCAGCCTTTCCTACGAGCAGTACTTC.

This clone showed up just once. The rearrangement uses TRBV19 and TRBJ2-7; 14 bases are shared with TRBD2. With 3 bases clipped from V and 9 bases from J, the junction kept 10 bases outside the gene matches. Germline loops: CDR1 LNHDA, CDR2 SQIVND (reference sequence). The CDR3 loop spans 16 amino acids. The CDR3 DNA reads as TGTGCCAGTAGTATTCGCCCGGGACTAGCGGGAGATTTGCAGTACTTC. This codes for CASSIRPGLAGDLQYF.

The rearrangement joins TRBV18 to TRBJ2-2, with 7 bases fitting TRBD1. This CDR3 contains 15 residues. Trimming removed 1 base from V and 5 bases from J; junction bases left unmatched: 4. The germline CDR1 and CDR2 sequences are KGHSH and LQKENI. The CDR3 loop is CASSPQGAMTGELFF. CDR3 sequence (DNA): TGTGCCAGCTCACCACAGGGGGCGATGACCGGGGAGCTGTTTTTT. Full variable domain (rest looked up from reference TRBV18 and TRBJ2-2): NAGVMQNPRHLVRRRGQEARLRCSPMKGHSHVYWYRQLPEEGLKFMVYLQKENIIDESGMPKERFSAEFPKEGPSILRIQQVVRGDSAAYFCASSPQGAMTGELFFGEGSRLTVL.

This clone was detected only a few times. This chain links TRBV4-2 with TRBJ1-1; no reliable D call. Per the germline V gene, CDR1 is LGHNA and CDR2 is YNFKEQ. Trimming took 0 bases from V and 1 from J, leaving 9 bases between them. CDR3 size: 15 residues. CDR3 sequence (DNA): TGTGCCAGCAGCCAAGATGAGGGCACGAACACTGAAGCTTTCTTT. It translates to CASSQDEGTNTEAFF.

The chain joins TRBV27 to TRBJ2-7; possible D gene TRBD2, 6 bases. CDR1 MNHEY and CDR2 SMNVEV come from the germline V gene (reference sequence). Trimming shortened V by 6 bases and J by 3 bases, and 18 bases separated the two germline ends. CDR3 length equals 15 residues. CDR3 nucleotides: TGTGCCAGCAGCCCTGACCGGGGGTGGAACTACGAGCAGTACTTC. Translated: CASSPDRGWNYEQYF.

This sequence joins TRBV30 and TRBJ1-3; D remains unclear. Germline loops: CDR1 GTSNPN, CDR2 SVGIG (reference sequence). V was clipped by 1 base and J by 8 bases, with 9 bases between them. This CDR3 contains 12 residues. The CDR3 DNA is TGTGCCTGGAGTGAACGGGGAGACACCATATATTTT. It translates to CAWSERGDTIYF.

The V and J genes are TRBV5-6 and TRBJ1-5; no clear D gene. This CDR3 contains 17 residues. Trimming took 2 bases from V and 1 from J, leaving 16 bases between them. Germline V gives CDR1 SGHDT, CDR2 YYEEEE. The CDR3 here is CASSFLGGKSSNQPQHF. As DNA, the CDR3 is TGTGCCAGCAGCTTCCTGGGTGGGAAATCGAGCAATCAGCCCCAGCATTTT.

The V gene is TRBV7-2, the J gene TRBJ1-1; tentatively, D is TRBD1 (5 bases). The germline V gene has CDR1 SGHTA and CDR2 FQGNSA. This CDR3 has 13 amino acids. Trimming left V 5 bases short and J 3 bases short, with 10 bases between. CDR3 protein: CASSPRVDTEAFF. In DNA, the CDR3 is TGTGCCAGCAGCCCCAGGGTTGACACTGAAGCTTTCTTT. Using reference TRBV7-2 and TRBJ1-1 for the parts outside the CDR3, the full variable domain is GAGVSQSPSNKVTEKGKDVELRCDPISGHTALYWYRQSLGQGLEFLIYFQGNSAPDKSGLPSDRFSAERTGGSVSTLTIQRTQQEDSAVYLCASSPRVDTEAFFGQGTRLTVV.

The chain carries TRBV21-1 and TRBJ1-1. TRBV21-1 is designated a pseudogene. This CDR3 has 13 amino acids. In DNA, the CDR3 is TGTGCCATCGCTAGGACTTGGAGCACTGAAGCTTTCTTT. Translating gives CAIARTWSTEAFF.

Only a few counts were recorded for this clone. This chain joins TRBV9 and TRBJ1-3; D not resolved. The CDR3 is made up of 15 amino acids. Germline-derived CDR1 and CDR2 are SGDLS and YYNGEE. V lost 3 bases, J lost 0 bases, and 10 bases lay in between. The CDR3 region is CASSETVVSGNTIYF. Written as DNA, the CDR3 is TGTGCCAGCAGCGAGACCGTGGTCTCTGGAAACACCATATATTTT.

The gene calls are TRBV19 and TRBJ2-1; perhaps TRBD2 as D (5 bases). The germline V gene encodes CDR1 LNHDA and CDR2 SQIVND (reference sequence). The CDR3 has 13 amino acids. V lost 7 bases and J lost 7, with 14 bases in between. The CDR3 DNA sequence: TGTGCCAGTACCCGCGGGTTCGGAAATGAGCAGTTCTTC. Translation gives CASTRGFGNEQFF.

The chain combines TRBV2 with TRBJ2-5; D call uncertain. The germline V gene encodes CDR1 SNHLY and CDR2 FYNNEI. V lost 4 bases, J lost 2 bases, and 11 bases lay in between. The length of the CDR3 is 14 residues. The CDR3 loop is CASSVRQPQETQYF. The CDR3 DNA follows: TGTGCCAGCAGTGTACGGCAGCCGCAAGAGACCCAGTACTTC.

This clone came up once. The J gene is TRBJ1-5, the V gene TRBV6-6, with 8 bases identical to TRBD1. CDR1 and CDR2 from the germline V gene are MNHNY and SVGAGI (reference sequence). After removal of 6 bases from V and 15 bases from J, the junction contained 13 bases not matched to a gene. This CDR3 has 13 amino acids. Here the CDR3 reads CASSPTLGQGWHF. The CDR3 DNA follows: TGTGCCAGCAGCCCTACCCTCGGACAGGGTTGGCATTTT.

This chain links TRBV2 with TRBJ1-4, with 7 bases identical to TRBD1. CDR3 length: 14 amino acids. Germline-derived CDR1 and CDR2 are SNHLY and FYNNEI. J was trimmed by 4 bases and V by 8 bases; bases with no gene match: 7. The CDR3 DNA is TGTGCCAGCCAACTTACAGGGGTTAATGAAAAACTGTTTTTT. This sequence encodes CASQLTGVNEKLFF.

The V call is TRBV27, the J call TRBJ1-4, with 9 bases that match TRBD1. Germline V gives CDR1 MNHEY, CDR2 SMNVEV (reference sequence). The CDR3 runs to 13 residues. The J segment lost 10 bases and the V segment lost 8 bases, leaving 8 bases of the junction unmatched. The CDR3, as DNA: TGTGCCAGCGGGTGGACAGGGGTCGCAAAACTGTTTTTT. Its protein product is CASGWTGVAKLFF.